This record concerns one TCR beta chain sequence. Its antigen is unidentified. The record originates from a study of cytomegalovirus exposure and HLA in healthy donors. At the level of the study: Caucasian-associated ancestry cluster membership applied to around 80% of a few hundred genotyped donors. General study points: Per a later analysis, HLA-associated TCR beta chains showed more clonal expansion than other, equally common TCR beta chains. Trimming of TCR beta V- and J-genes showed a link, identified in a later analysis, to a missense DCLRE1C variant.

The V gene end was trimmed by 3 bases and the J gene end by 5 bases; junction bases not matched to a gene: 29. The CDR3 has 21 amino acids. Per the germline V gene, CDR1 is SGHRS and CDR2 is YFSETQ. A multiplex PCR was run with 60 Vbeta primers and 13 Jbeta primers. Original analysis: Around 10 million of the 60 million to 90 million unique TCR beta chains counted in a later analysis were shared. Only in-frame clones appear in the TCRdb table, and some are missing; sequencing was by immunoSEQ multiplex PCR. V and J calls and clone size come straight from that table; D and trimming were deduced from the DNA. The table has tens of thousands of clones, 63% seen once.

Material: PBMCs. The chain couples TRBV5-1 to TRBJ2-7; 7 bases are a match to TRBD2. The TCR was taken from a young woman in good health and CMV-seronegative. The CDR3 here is CASSSTGSLRLAVSGAHEQYF. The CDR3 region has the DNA TGCGCCAGCAGCTCAACCGGGTCGTTAAGACTAGCTGTATCCGGGGCCCACGAGCAGTACTTC.